A selection of T cell receptor beta chains follows, all from one sample in a study of regulatory and conventional T cells in RAG deficiency. Measured with immunoSEQ multiplex PCR; TCRdb has only the in-frame clones, and not every one. Of tens of thousands of clones in the sample, about 89% were seen once. These same records also appear under a second study, on regulatory T cells.

The sample consisted of Tregs sorted from blood. The receptors come from a human donor in good health. Each CDR3 is given with its conserved first and last residue. D genes are given only for firm matches. Expanded clones get a size class; other rows say once, few or many, or leave the size out.

CDR3 DNA: TGTGCCAGCAGTGAACCCCCCGCCGACAGCTCCTACGAGCAGTACTTC
CDR3 protein: CASSEPPADSSYEQYF
clone size: NA
D gene: NA
J gene: TRBJ2-7
V gene: TRBV6-1

CDR3 DNA: TGTGCCAGCAGCTTAAAGGTCGGCGGGGGGGCATCAGATACGCAGTATTTT
CDR3 protein: CASSLKVGGGASDTQYF
clone size: NA
D gene: TRBD2
J gene: TRBJ2-3
V gene: TRBV7-2

CDR3 DNA: TGTGCCAGCAGCCTCGAAAATGAGCAGTTCTTC
CDR3 protein: CASSLENEQFF
clone size: NA
D gene: NA
J gene: TRBJ2-1
V gene: TRBV6-5

CDR3 DNA: TGCGCCAGCACGGGCACTAGCACAGATACGCAGTATTTT
CDR3 protein: CASTGTSTDTQYF
clone size: NA
D gene: NA
J gene: TRBJ2-3
V gene: TRBV5-1

CDR3 DNA: TGTGCCAGCAGTTTTCGAAGGGACACTGAAGCTTTCTTT
CDR3 protein: CASSFRRDTEAFF
clone size: once
D gene: NA
J gene: TRBJ1-1
V gene: TRBV28

CDR3 DNA: TGTGCCAGCAGTTACAGGGCTACCACTGAAGCTTTCTTT
CDR3 protein: CASSYRATTEAFF
clone size: NA
D gene: NA
J gene: TRBJ1-1
V gene: TRBV6-5

CDR3 DNA: TGTGCCAGCAGTGATAAGGGACAGGGGGCGACAGCCAAAAACATTCAGTACTTC
CDR3 protein: CASSDKGQGATAKNIQYF
clone size: NA
D gene: TRBD1
J gene: TRBJ2-4
V gene: TRBV27

CDR3 DNA: TGCGCCAGCAGCTTGACAGGGAACAGGCCTCCCTACGAGCAGTACTTC
CDR3 protein: CASSLTGNRPPYEQYF
clone size: NA
D gene: NA
J gene: TRBJ2-7
V gene: TRBV5-1

CDR3 DNA: TGTGCCAGCAGGAAACGGGGCACCCCCTACAATGAGCAGTTCTTC
CDR3 protein: CASRKRGTPYNEQFF
clone size: NA
D gene: NA
J gene: TRBJ2-1
V gene: TRBV6-5

CDR3 DNA: TGTGCCAGCTCACGAGGGGGAGCGAATGAAAAACTGTTTTTT
CDR3 protein: CASSRGGANEKLFF
clone size: NA
D gene: NA
J gene: TRBJ1-4
V gene: TRBV18

CDR3 DNA: TGTGCCAGCAGCCCTTCGGGGGGCCAAGGCTACAATGAGCAGTTCTTC
CDR3 protein: CASSPSGGQGYNEQFF
clone size: NA
D gene: NA
J gene: TRBJ2-1
V gene: TRBV2

CDR3 DNA: TGCGCCAGCAGCTTGGTAACAGGGTTGCGGACTGAAGCTTTCTTT
CDR3 protein: CASSLVTGLRTEAFF
clone size: once
D gene: NA
J gene: TRBJ1-1
V gene: TRBV5-1

CDR3 DNA: TGTGCCAGCAGCGCGAGTCCCCAGCCCAACACTGAAGCTTTCTTT
CDR3 protein: CASSASPQPNTEAFF
clone size: NA
D gene: NA
J gene: TRBJ1-1
V gene: TRBV7-8

CDR3 DNA: TGTGCCATCAGTCAACAGCCAGGCACAGATACGCAGTATTTT
CDR3 protein: CAISQQPGTDTQYF
clone size: NA
D gene: NA
J gene: TRBJ2-3
V gene: TRBV10-3

CDR3 DNA: TGCGCCAGCAGCATAGGGACTTTCCCCTACGAGCAGTACTTC
CDR3 protein: CASSIGTFPYEQYF
clone size: NA
D gene: NA
J gene: TRBJ2-7
V gene: TRBV5-1

CDR3 DNA: TGTGCCACCAGCACCCAGGGGGGGCTCACTGAAGCTTTCTTT
CDR3 protein: CATSTQGGLTEAFF
clone size: NA
D gene: TRBD1
J gene: TRBJ1-1
V gene: TRBV15

CDR3 DNA: TGCGCCAGCAGAGGACAGGGCGCTGAAGCTTTCTTT
CDR3 protein: CASRGQGAEAFF
clone size: NA
D gene: TRBD1
J gene: TRBJ1-1
V gene: TRBV10-2

CDR3 DNA: TGTGCCAGTAGCGAGGACACCCTTTCCAGAGCAACTAATGAAAAACTGTTTTTT
CDR3 protein: CASSEDTLSRATNEKLFF
clone size: NA
D gene: NA
J gene: TRBJ1-4
V gene: TRBV19

CDR3 DNA: TGTGCCAGTAGTATGAGGGTGACAACAGCCCCTAGCACAGATACGCAGTATTTT
CDR3 protein: CASSMRVTTAPSTDTQYF
clone size: NA
D gene: NA
J gene: TRBJ2-3
V gene: TRBV19

CDR3 DNA: TGTGCCAGCAGTCAGGACGGTCAGCCGCCCCAGCATTTT
CDR3 protein: CASSQDGQPPQHF
clone size: NA
D gene: NA
J gene: TRBJ1-5
V gene: TRBV2

CDR3 DNA: TGTGCCAGCAGTGCCTCCGGACCTTGGGATTCACCCCTCCACTTT
CDR3 protein: CASSASGPWDSPLHF
clone size: NA
D gene: NA
J gene: TRBJ1-6
V gene: TRBV25-1

CDR3 DNA: TGTGCCACCCAGCTGGGGAACACTGAAGCTTTCTTT
CDR3 protein: CATQLGNTEAFF
clone size: NA
D gene: NA
J gene: TRBJ1-1
V gene: TRBV6-5

CDR3 DNA: TGTGCCAGCAGCTCCGACACCTTCGGCCACGATGGCTACACCTTC
CDR3 protein: CASSSDTFGHDGYTF
clone size: NA
D gene: NA
J gene: TRBJ1-2
V gene: TRBV7-8

CDR3 DNA: TGTGCCAGTAGTTGGTATTCAGGGGGCAATCAGCCCCAGCATTTT
CDR3 protein: CASSWYSGGNQPQHF
clone size: once
D gene: NA
J gene: TRBJ1-5
V gene: TRBV19

CDR3 DNA: TGTGCCAGCAGTGATCACAGGGGAGGCAATCAGCCCCAGCATTTT
CDR3 protein: CASSDHRGGNQPQHF
clone size: NA
D gene: TRBD1
J gene: TRBJ1-5
V gene: TRBV27

CDR3 DNA: TGCGCCAGCAGCCTGGGATCTATTAGCGGGGGGGCGATGGAGACCCAGTACTTC
CDR3 protein: CASSLGSISGGAMETQYF
clone size: NA
D gene: TRBD2
J gene: TRBJ2-5
V gene: TRBV5-1

CDR3 DNA: TGCGCCAGCAGCCAAAGGGAGGTTGAAGGAAAACTGTTTTTT
CDR3 protein: CASSQREVEGKLFF
clone size: NA
D gene: NA
J gene: TRBJ1-4
V gene: TRBV4-1

CDR3 DNA: TGTGCCAGCAGGCGTCAGGGGGGCGTAGACACTGAAGCTTTCTTT
CDR3 protein: CASRRQGGVDTEAFF
clone size: NA
D gene: TRBD1
J gene: TRBJ1-1
V gene: TRBV6-5

CDR3 DNA: TGTGCCAGCAGCCCCCGACAGGGAGCAGCCTACGAGCAGTACTTC
CDR3 protein: CASSPRQGAAYEQYF
clone size: NA
D gene: TRBD1
J gene: TRBJ2-7
V gene: TRBV11-3

CDR3 DNA: TGCGCCAGCAGCCCATTCCCCGGGACCGCTAATGAAAAACTGTTTTTT
CDR3 protein: CASSPFPGTANEKLFF
clone size: NA
D gene: NA
J gene: TRBJ1-4
V gene: TRBV5-1

CDR3 DNA: TGCGCCAGCAGCAATAACAGGGGCCGCAATGAAAAACTGTTTTTT
CDR3 protein: CASSNNRGRNEKLFF
clone size: NA
D gene: TRBD1
J gene: TRBJ1-4
V gene: TRBV4-1

CDR3 DNA: TGTGCCAGCAGCCCACAGGGTCGATGGGGACACACCATATATTTT
CDR3 protein: CASSPQGRWGHTIYF
clone size: NA
D gene: NA
J gene: TRBJ1-3
V gene: TRBV7-8

CDR3 DNA: TGTGCCAGCAGCCCGAGAGTTTACACAGATACGCAGTATTTT
CDR3 protein: CASSPRVYTDTQYF
clone size: NA
D gene: NA
J gene: TRBJ2-3
V gene: TRBV7-2

CDR3 DNA: TGTGCCAGTAGTAGGGCGCACCTAAGCAATCAGCCCCAGCATTTT
CDR3 protein: CASSRAHLSNQPQHF
clone size: NA
D gene: NA
J gene: TRBJ1-5
V gene: TRBV19

CDR3 DNA: TGTGCCAGCAGTGAAGCAGGCACAGATACGCAGTATTTT
CDR3 protein: CASSEAGTDTQYF
clone size: NA
D gene: NA
J gene: TRBJ2-3
V gene: TRBV6-1

CDR3 DNA: TGTGCCAGCAGTGACCCCCGGGAACAGGCCCAACACTATGGCTACACCTTC
CDR3 protein: CASSDPREQAQHYGYTF
clone size: NA
D gene: NA
J gene: TRBJ1-2
V gene: TRBV9

CDR3 DNA: TGTGCCAGCAGCCAAGCAAGCATGGGAGGCGAAGCTTTCTTT
CDR3 protein: CASSQASMGGEAFF
clone size: NA
D gene: NA
J gene: TRBJ1-1
V gene: TRBV4-2

CDR3 DNA: TGTGCCAGCAAGGCAGGCCGGGAGACCCAGTACTTC
CDR3 protein: CASKAGRETQYF
clone size: NA
D gene: NA
J gene: TRBJ2-5
V gene: TRBV6-1

CDR3 DNA: TGTGCCAGTAGTATAGGTATCGGCAGCACCTACGAGCAGTACTTC
CDR3 protein: CASSIGIGSTYEQYF
clone size: NA
D gene: NA
J gene: TRBJ2-7
V gene: TRBV19

CDR3 DNA: TGTGCCAGCAGCCATTTATTGGGCCTGGGACAGTCCTACGAGCAGTACTTC
CDR3 protein: CASSHLLGLGQSYEQYF
clone size: NA
D gene: TRBD1
J gene: TRBJ2-7
V gene: TRBV14

CDR3 DNA: TGTGCCAGCTCCGATTGGCGAGCGGGGGGTTACGAGCAGTACTTC
CDR3 protein: CASSDWRAGGYEQYF
clone size: NA
D gene: TRBD2
J gene: TRBJ2-7
V gene: TRBV18

CDR3 DNA: TGTGCCAGTAGTCGCGTCCCGAGCGGGAGAGAGACCCAGTACTTC
CDR3 protein: CASSRVPSGRETQYF
clone size: once
D gene: TRBD2
J gene: TRBJ2-5
V gene: TRBV19

CDR3 DNA: TGCGCCAGCAGCTTGGCCGCCGGGACAGGGAGCGGCTACACCTTC
CDR3 protein: CASSLAAGTGSGYTF
clone size: NA
D gene: TRBD1
J gene: TRBJ1-2
V gene: TRBV5-1

CDR3 DNA: TGTGCCACCAGCAGAGGGGCGGTGAAAGAAGCTTTCTTT
CDR3 protein: CATSRGAVKEAFF
clone size: once
D gene: NA
J gene: TRBJ1-1
V gene: TRBV15

CDR3 DNA: TGTGCCAGCAGTCCGACAGGGGGTTACGGGCAGTACTTC
CDR3 protein: CASSPTGGYGQYF
clone size: NA
D gene: TRBD1
J gene: TRBJ2-7
V gene: TRBV6-4

CDR3 DNA: TGTGCCAGCAGCATTTATGCGGGGGGGCCTCACGCGAATGAGCAGTTCTTC
CDR3 protein: CASSIYAGGPHANEQFF
clone size: NA
D gene: TRBD2
J gene: TRBJ2-1
V gene: TRBV9

CDR3 DNA: TGTGCCAGCAGTTTAGAGGGGACGAGTCAGCCCCAGCATTTT
CDR3 protein: CASSLEGTSQPQHF
clone size: NA
D gene: NA
J gene: TRBJ1-5
V gene: TRBV28

CDR3 DNA: TGTGCCAGCAGCCCGACAGGGGGCGCCTATGGCTACACCTTC
CDR3 protein: CASSPTGGAYGYTF
clone size: NA
D gene: TRBD1
J gene: TRBJ1-2
V gene: TRBV2

CDR3 DNA: TGTGCCAGCAGCCCCTCGTGGCAGGGCCGGGGCTACACCTTC
CDR3 protein: CASSPSWQGRGYTF
clone size: NA
D gene: NA
J gene: TRBJ1-2
V gene: TRBV27

CDR3 DNA: TGTGCCAGCAGTTACCCCCGAAACTTC
CDR3 protein: CASSYPRNF
clone size: NA
D gene: NA
J gene: TRBJ2-7
V gene: TRBV6-5